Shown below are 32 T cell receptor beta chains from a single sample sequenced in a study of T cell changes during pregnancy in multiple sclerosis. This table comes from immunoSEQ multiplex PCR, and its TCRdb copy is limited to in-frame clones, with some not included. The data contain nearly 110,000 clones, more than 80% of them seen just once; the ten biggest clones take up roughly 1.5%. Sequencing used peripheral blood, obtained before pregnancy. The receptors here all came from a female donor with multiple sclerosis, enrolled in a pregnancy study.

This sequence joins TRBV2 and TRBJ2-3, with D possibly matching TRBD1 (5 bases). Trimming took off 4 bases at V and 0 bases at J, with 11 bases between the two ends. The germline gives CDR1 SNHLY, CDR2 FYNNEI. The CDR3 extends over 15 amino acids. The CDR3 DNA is TGTGCCAGCAGTGTAGACAGTGCAAGCACAGATACGCAGTATTTT. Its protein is CASSVDSASTDTQYF.

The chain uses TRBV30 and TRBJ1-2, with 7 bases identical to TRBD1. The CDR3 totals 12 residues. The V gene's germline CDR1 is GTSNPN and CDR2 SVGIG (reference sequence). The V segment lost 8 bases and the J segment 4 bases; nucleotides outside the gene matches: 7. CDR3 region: CAGGQASYGYTF. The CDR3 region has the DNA TGTGCCGGAGGACAGGCCTCCTATGGCTACACCTTC. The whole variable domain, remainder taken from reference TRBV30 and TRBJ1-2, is SQTIHQWPATLVQPVGSPLSLECTVEGTSNPNLYWYRQAAGRGLQLLFYSVGIGQISSEVPQNLSASRPQDRQFILSSKKLLLSDSGFYLCAGGQASYGYTFGSGTRLTVV.

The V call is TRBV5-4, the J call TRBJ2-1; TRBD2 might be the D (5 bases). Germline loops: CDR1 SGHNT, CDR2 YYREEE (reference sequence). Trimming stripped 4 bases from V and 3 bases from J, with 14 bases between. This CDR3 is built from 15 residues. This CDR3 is CASSPGIAIYNEQFF. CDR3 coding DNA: TGTGCCAGCAGCCCCGGGATAGCGATCTACAATGAGCAGTTCTTC.

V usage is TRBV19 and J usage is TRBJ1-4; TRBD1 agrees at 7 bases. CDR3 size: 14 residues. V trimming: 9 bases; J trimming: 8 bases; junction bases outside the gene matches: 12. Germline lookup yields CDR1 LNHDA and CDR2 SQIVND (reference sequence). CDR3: CASRVTGVREKLFF. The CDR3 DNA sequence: TGTGCCAGCAGGGTTACAGGGGTAAGGGAAAAACTGTTTTTT.

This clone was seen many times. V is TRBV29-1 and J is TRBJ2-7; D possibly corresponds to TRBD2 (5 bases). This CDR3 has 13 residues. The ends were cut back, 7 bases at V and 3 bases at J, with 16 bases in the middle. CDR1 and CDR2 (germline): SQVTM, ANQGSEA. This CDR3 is CSGGSGEGYEQYF. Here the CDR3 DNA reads TGCAGCGGGGGATCTGGAGAGGGCTACGAGCAGTACTTC.

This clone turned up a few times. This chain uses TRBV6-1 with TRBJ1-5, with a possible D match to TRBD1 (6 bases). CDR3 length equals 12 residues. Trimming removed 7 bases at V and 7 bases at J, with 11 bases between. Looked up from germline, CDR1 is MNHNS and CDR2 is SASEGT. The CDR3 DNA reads TGTGCCAGCACACAGGGCGGCCAGCCCCAGCATTTT. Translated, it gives CASTQGGQPQHF.

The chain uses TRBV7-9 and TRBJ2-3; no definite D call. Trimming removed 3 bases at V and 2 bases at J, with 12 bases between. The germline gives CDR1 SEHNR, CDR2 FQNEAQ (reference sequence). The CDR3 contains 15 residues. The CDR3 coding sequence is TGTGCCAGCAGCTTTATGAAGCGACCCACAGATACGCAGTATTTT. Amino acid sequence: CASSFMKRPTDTQYF.

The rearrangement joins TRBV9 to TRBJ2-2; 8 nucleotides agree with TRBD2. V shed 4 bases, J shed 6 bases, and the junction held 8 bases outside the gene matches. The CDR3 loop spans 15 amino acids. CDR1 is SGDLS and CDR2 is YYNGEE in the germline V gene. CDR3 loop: CASSLPGGVSGELFF. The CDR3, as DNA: TGTGCCAGCAGCCTCCCGGGGGGGGTTTCCGGGGAGCTGTTTTTT.

CDR3 coding DNA: TGTGCCAGCCACCGTGATGTGGGGGGTAGGAACTATGGCTACACCTTC. Amino acids: CASHRDVGGRNYGYTF. The chain links TRBV7-9 to TRBJ1-2, with D perhaps TRBD1 (5 bases). The V and J ends lost 8 bases and 2 bases respectively, with 21 bases between them. The length of the CDR3 is 16 residues. The germline gives CDR1 SEHNR, CDR2 FQNEAQ (reference sequence).

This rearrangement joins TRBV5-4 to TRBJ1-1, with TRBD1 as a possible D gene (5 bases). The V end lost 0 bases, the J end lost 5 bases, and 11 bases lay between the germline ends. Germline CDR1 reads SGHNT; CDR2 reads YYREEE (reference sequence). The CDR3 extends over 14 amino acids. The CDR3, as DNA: TGTGCCAGCAGCTTGGCCGGGGGGGGAACTGAAGCTTTCTTT. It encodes CASSLAGGGTEAFF.

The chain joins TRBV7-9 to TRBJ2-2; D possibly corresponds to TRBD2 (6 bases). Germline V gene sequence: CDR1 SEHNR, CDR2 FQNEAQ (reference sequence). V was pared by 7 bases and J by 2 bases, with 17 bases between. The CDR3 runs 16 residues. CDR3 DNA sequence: TGTGCCAGCACCCCCGGGAGTAGCCGAAACACCGGGGAGCTGTTTTTT. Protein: CASTPGSSRNTGELFF.

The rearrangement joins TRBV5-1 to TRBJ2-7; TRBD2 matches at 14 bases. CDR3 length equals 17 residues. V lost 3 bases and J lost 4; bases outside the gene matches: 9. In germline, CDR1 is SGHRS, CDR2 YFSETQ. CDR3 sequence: CASSWGLAGVEKYEQYF. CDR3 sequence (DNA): TGCGCCAGCAGCTGGGGACTAGCGGGAGTTGAGAAATACGAGCAGTACTTC.

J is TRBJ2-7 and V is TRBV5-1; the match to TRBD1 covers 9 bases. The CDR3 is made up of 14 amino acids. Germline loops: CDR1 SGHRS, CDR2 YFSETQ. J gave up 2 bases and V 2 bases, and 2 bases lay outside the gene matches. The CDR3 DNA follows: TGCGCCAGCAGCTTCCGGGACAGGGCCTACGAGCAGTACTTC. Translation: CASSFRDRAYEQYF.

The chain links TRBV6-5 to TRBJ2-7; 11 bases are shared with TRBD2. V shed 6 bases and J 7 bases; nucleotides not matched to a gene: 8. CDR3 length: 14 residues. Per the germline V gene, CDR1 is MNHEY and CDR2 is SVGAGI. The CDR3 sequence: CASREGLAEREQYF. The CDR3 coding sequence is TGTGCCAGCAGAGAGGGACTAGCGGAGCGAGAGCAGTACTTC.

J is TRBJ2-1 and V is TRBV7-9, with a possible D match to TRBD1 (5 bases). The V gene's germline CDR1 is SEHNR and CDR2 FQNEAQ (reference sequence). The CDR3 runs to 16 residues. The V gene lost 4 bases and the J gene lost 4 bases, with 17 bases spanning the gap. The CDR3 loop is CASSYRTKTGYNEQFF. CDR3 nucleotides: TGTGCCAGCAGCTACCGAACCAAAACAGGTTACAATGAGCAGTTCTTC. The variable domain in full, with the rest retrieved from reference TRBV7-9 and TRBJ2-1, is DTGVSQNPRHKITKRGQNVTFRCDPISEHNRLYWYRQTLGQGPEFLTYFQNEAQLEKSRLLSDRFSAERPKGSFSTLEIQRTEQGDSAMYLCASSYRTKTGYNEQFFGPGTRLTVL.

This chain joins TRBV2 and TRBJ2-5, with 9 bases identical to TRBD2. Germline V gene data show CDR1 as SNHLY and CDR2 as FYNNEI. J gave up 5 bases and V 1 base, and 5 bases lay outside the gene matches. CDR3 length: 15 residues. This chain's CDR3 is CASSEGGGDHETQYF. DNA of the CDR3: TGTGCCAGCAGTGAAGGCGGGGGGGATCATGAGACCCAGTACTTC.

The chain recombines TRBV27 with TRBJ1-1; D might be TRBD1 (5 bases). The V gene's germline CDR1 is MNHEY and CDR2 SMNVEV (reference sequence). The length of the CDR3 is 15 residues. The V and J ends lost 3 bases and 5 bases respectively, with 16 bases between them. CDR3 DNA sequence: TGTGCCAGCAGTTTGTCGGGGGATCGTGTGACTGAAGCTTTCTTT. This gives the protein CASSLSGDRVTEAFF.

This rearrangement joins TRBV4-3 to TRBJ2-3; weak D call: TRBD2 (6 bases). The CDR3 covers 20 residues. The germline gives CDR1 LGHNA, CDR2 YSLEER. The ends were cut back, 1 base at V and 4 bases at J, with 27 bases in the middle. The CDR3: CASSQVGISGEAGGPDTQYF. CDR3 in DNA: TGCGCCAGCAGCCAAGTGGGGATTTCCGGGGAGGCAGGCGGGCCAGATACGCAGTATTTT.

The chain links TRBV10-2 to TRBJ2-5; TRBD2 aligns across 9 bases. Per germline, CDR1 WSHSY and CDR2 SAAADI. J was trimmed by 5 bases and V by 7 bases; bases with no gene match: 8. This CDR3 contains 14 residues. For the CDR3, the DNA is TGCGCCAGCAAGGGCGGGGGGGTGTGGGAGACCCAGTACTTC. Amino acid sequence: CASKGGGVWETQYF.

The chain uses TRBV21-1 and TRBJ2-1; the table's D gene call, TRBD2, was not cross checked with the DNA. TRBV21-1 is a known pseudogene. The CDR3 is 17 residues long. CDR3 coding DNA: TGTGCCAGCAGCAAAGCTAGCGGCCCGGCCCCCTACAATGAGCAGTTCTTC. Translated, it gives CASSKASGPAPYNEQFF.

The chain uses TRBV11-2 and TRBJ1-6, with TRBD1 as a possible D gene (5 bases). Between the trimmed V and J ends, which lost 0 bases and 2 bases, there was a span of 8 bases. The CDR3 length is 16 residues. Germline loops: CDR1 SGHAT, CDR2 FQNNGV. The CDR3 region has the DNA TGTGCCAGCAGCTTAGATCCGGGGGCCTATAATTCACCCCTCCACTTT. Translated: CASSLDPGAYNSPLHF.

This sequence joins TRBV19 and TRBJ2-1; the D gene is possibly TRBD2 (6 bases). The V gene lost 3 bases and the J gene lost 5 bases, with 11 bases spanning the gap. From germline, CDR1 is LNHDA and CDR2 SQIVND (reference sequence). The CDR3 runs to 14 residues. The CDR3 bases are TGTGCCAGTAGTATCGGGGGTAGTAACAATGAGCAGTTCTTC. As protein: CASSIGGSNNEQFF.

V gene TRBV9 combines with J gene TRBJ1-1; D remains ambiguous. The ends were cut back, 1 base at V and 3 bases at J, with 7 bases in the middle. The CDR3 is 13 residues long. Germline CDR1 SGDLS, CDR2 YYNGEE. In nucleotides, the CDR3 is TGTGCCAGCAGCGTACAGGCCTACACTGAAGCTTTCTTT. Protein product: CASSVQAYTEAFF.

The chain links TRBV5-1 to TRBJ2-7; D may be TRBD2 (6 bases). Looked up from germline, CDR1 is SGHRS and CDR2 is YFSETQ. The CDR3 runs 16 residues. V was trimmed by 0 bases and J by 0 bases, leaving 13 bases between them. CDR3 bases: TGCGCCAGCAGCTTGGTAGGTTCTAGCGCCTCCTACGAGCAGTACTTC. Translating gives CASSLVGSSASYEQYF.

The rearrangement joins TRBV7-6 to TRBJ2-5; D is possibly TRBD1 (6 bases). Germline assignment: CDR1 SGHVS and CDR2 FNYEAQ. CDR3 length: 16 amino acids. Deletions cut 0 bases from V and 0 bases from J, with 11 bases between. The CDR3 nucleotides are TGTGCCAGCAGCTTAGCCGGGACAACGTACCAAGAGACCCAGTACTTC. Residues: CASSLAGTTYQETQYF.

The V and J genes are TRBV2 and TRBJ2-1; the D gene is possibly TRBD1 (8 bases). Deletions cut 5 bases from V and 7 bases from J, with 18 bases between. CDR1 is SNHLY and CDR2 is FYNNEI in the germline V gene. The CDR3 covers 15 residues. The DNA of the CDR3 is TGTGCCAGCAGTTATGACAGGGGAGGGGAGAATGAGCAGTTCTTC. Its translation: CASSYDRGGENEQFF.

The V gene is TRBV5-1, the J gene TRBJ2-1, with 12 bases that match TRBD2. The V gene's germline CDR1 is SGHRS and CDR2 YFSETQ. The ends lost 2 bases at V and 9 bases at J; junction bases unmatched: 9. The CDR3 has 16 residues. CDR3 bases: TGCGCCAGCAGCTTCCCCTCTAGCGGGAGGGCGGCTGAGCAGTTCTTC. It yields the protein CASSFPSSGRAAEQFF.

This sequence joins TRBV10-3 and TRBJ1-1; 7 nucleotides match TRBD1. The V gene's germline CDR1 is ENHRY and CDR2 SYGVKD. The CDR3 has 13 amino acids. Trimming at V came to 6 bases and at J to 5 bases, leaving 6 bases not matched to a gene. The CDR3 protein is CAIRETGETEAFF. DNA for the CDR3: TGTGCCATCAGAGAAACAGGGGAGACTGAAGCTTTCTTT.

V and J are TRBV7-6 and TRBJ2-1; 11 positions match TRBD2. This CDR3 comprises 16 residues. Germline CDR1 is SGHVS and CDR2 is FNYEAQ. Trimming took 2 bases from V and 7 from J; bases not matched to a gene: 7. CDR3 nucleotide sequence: TGTGCCAGCAGCTTATATCTAGCGGGAGGCCCTAATGAGCAGTTCTTC. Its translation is CASSLYLAGGPNEQFF.

DNA for the CDR3: TGTGCCAGCAGCTTGGCGGGAGGCGGGGAGCTGTTTTTT. This translates into CASSLAGGGELFF. V gene TRBV5-6 combines with J gene TRBJ2-2, with 7 positions matching TRBD2. The CDR3 has 13 residues. CDR1 and CDR2 (germline): SGHDT, YYEEEE. J was trimmed by 7 bases and V by 0 bases; bases with no gene match: 0. Together with reference TRBV5-6 and TRBJ2-2, the CDR3 gives the full variable domain: DAGVTQSPTHLIKTRGQQVTLRCSPKSGHDTVSWYQQALGQGPQFIFQYYEEEERQRGNFPDRFSGHQFPNYSSELNVNALLLGDSALYLCASSLAGGGELFFGEGSRLTVL.

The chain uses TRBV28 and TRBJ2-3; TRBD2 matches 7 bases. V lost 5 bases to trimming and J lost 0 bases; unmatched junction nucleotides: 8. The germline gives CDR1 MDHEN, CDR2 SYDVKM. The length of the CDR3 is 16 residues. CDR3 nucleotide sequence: TGTGCCAGCAGTGCCCCCGGGGGGACTAGCACAGATACGCAGTATTTT. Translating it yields CASSAPGGTSTDTQYF.

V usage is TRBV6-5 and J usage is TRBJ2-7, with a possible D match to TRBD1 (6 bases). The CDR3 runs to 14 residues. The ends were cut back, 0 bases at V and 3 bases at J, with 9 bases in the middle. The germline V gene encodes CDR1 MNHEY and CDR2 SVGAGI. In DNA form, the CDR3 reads TGTGCCAGCAGTTACTCGGACAGACTCTACGAGCAGTACTTC. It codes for CASSYSDRLYEQYF.